These 9 T cell receptor beta chains originate from one sample sequenced in a study of T cells expressing NK-cell markers. TCRdb reprocessed the 5' RACE reads, with one entry per CDR3 protein and no DNA. In total, the table holds about 550,000 distinct CDR3 sequences. The sequenced material came from blood T cells: a sorted CD56 or NKG2C T cell subset, CD4+ or CD8+ T cells, or bulk PBMC T cells (not recorded which). Source of these receptors: a man between 18 and 29 years old in good health.

The chain couples TRBV7-2 to TRBJ2-5; TCRdb selects TRBD1, and the lack of DNA leaves this call unchecked. CDR3 length: 14 residues. The germline V gene has CDR1 SGHTA and CDR2 FQGNSA. The CDR3 protein is CASSFRGGAQTQYF.

V gene TRBV7-9 combines with J gene TRBJ2-1. Germline CDR1 SEHNR, CDR2 FQNEAQ (reference sequence). The CDR3 spans 15 residues. The CDR3 sequence is CASSSQGGHSNEQFF.

This chain links TRBV11-2 with TRBJ2-1; the D call from TCRdb, TRBD2, cannot be confirmed without DNA. CDR3 length: 16 residues. CDR1 is SGHAT, CDR2 FQNNGV, per germline. Here the CDR3 reads CASSLATSGYFNEQFF. The full variable domain, rest sourced from reference TRBV11-2 and TRBJ2-1, is EAGVAQSPRYKIIEKRQSVAFWCNPISGHATLYWYQQILGQGPKLLIQFQNNGVVDDSQLPKDRFSAERLKGVDSTLKIQPAKLEDSAVYLCASSLATSGYFNEQFFGPGTRLTVL.

J is TRBJ2-1 and V is TRBV24-1; TCRdb's D gene call, TRBD1, goes unchecked for lack of DNA. Germline loops: CDR1 KGHDR, CDR2 SFDVKD. CDR3 length equals 17 residues. CDR3 sequence: CATSDLGGGAGGNEQFF.

J is TRBJ2-7 and V is TRBV2; TCRdb indicates TRBD2, and absent DNA this call remains unverified. This CDR3 is built from 16 residues. Germline loops: CDR1 SNHLY, CDR2 FYNNEI. The CDR3 protein is CASSAGLAGVLNEQYF.

The rearrangement uses TRBV7-2 and TRBJ2-3; the TCRdb D gene call, TRBD1, has no DNA to confirm it. The CDR3 is made up of 13 amino acids. Germline lookup yields CDR1 SGHTA and CDR2 FQGNSA. The CDR3 region is CASSLDRGHTQYF.

This chain uses TRBV20-1 with TRBJ2-2. This CDR3 has 13 amino acids. CDR1 and CDR2 from the germline V gene are DFQATT and SNEGSKA (reference sequence). CDR3 amino acids: CSASILATGELFF.

CDR3 sequence: CASSVGQDQVAFF. This chain uses TRBV9 with TRBJ1-1. Germline V CDR1 and CDR2: SGDLS, YYNGEE. CDR3 length: 13 residues. Combining the CDR3 with reference TRBV9 and TRBJ1-1 gives the whole variable domain DSGVTQTPKHLITATGQRVTLRCSPRSGDLSVYWYQQSLDQGLQFLIQYYNGEERAKGNILERFSAQQFPDLHSELNLSSLELGDSALYFCASSVGQDQVAFFGQGTRLTVV.

The chain has TRBV12-3 or TRBV12-4 and TRBJ1-4; lacking DNA, the TRBD1 call made by TCRdb goes unchecked. CDR3 length: 15 amino acids. CDR3 residues: CASSLEMRGQEKLFF.